This passage covers 26 T cell receptor beta chains from one sample sequenced in a study of cytomegalovirus exposure and HLA in healthy donors. PCR amplification relied on 60 Vbeta primers (plus 13 Jbeta primers). Clones were sequenced by immunoSEQ multiplex PCR, and TCRdb holds only the in-frame ones, with some missing. The table includes over 150,000 clones, 70% to 85% detected once. The specimen was PBMCs. These receptors all come from a man between 45 and 60 years old in good health and CMV-seropositive.

V and J are TRBV28 and TRBJ2-3; TRBD1 matches at 8 bases. The CDR3 has 15 residues. Germline-derived CDR1 and CDR2 are MDHEN and SYDVKM. V was clipped by 3 bases and J by 4 bases; unmatched bases: 6. The CDR3 coding sequence is TGTGCCAGCAGTTTTCAGGGGGCCCCCCCAGATACGCAGTATTTT. Its translation is CASSFQGAPPDTQYF. Filled out from reference TRBV28 and TRBJ2-3, the complete variable domain reads DVKVTQSSRYLVKRTGEKVFLECVQDMDHENMFWYRQDPGLGLRLIYFSYDVKMKEKGDIPEGYSVSREKKERFSLILESASTNQTSMYLCASSFQGAPPDTQYFGPGTRLTVL.

This chain connects TRBV27 to TRBJ2-7, with 10 bases fitting TRBD2. This CDR3 region has 14 residues. V shed 4 bases, J shed 1 base, and the junction held 1 base outside the gene matches. Per germline, CDR1 MNHEY and CDR2 SMNVEV (reference sequence). CDR3 in amino acids: CASSWTSGSYEQYF. CDR3 coding DNA: TGTGCCAGCAGTTGGACTAGCGGATCCTACGAGCAGTACTTC.

The chain links TRBV28 to TRBJ1-6; maybe TRBD1 (5 bases). Between the trimmed V and J ends, which lost 6 bases and 0 bases, there was a span of 12 bases. The CDR3 runs 16 residues. CDR1 and CDR2 (germline): MDHEN, SYDVKM. CDR3 in amino acids: CASSKTAYSYNSPLHF. The DNA for the CDR3 is TGTGCCAGCAGCAAGACAGCCTACTCCTATAATTCACCCCTCCACTTT.

This chain joins TRBV4-3 and TRBJ2-7; D gene uncertain. Trimming left V 0 bases short and J 4 bases short, with 13 bases between. The CDR3 consists of 15 residues. Germline V gene sequence: CDR1 LGHNA, CDR2 YSLEER. This chain's CDR3 is CASSQDANTGYEQYF. The DNA of the CDR3 is TGCGCCAGCAGCCAAGATGCCAATACGGGTTACGAGCAGTACTTC.

The chain carries TRBV29-1 and TRBJ2-1, with 8 bases lining up with TRBD1. Germline V gene data show CDR1 as SQVTM and CDR2 as ANQGSEA. The CDR3 runs 13 residues. The J segment lost 6 bases and the V segment lost 3 bases, leaving 4 bases of the junction unmatched. CDR3 DNA: TGCAGCGTTGACGTCGGACAGGGCAATGAGCAGTTCTTC. It is translated as CSVDVGQGNEQFF.

Comments on this clone: One end of the junction varies from germline; a read error may be responsible. V and J are TRBV2 and TRBJ1-3, with D possibly matching TRBD1 (5 bases). The CDR3 has 16 amino acids. Per germline, CDR1 SNHLY and CDR2 FYNNEI. The CDR3 is CASSEGGASAGNAIYF. DNA for the CDR3: TGTGCCAGCAGTGAAGGTGGGGCGTCCGCTGGAAACGCCATATATTTT.

This clone has just one count. The chain carries TRBV4-1 and TRBJ2-1, with TRBD2 identical over 8 bases. Germline CDR1 reads MGHRA; CDR2 reads YSYEKL. The CDR3 loop spans 14 amino acids. Germline trimming cut 4 bases from V and 7 bases from J; bases unmatched to any gene: 6. In DNA, the CDR3 is TGCGCCAGCAGCCTCCGGACGGGGGGGAATGAGCAGTTCTTC. It is translated as CASSLRTGGNEQFF.

The rearrangement links TRBV27 to TRBJ2-6; 8 positions agree with TRBD2. Germline V CDR1 and CDR2: MNHEY, SMNVEV (reference sequence). Trimming at V came to 3 bases and at J to 0 bases, leaving 16 bases not matched to a gene. The CDR3 length is 21 residues. The chain's CDR3 is CASSFRASGGPGYSGANVLTF. CDR3 coding DNA: TGTGCCAGCAGTTTTCGGGCGTCGGGGGGGCCGGGGTACTCTGGGGCCAACGTCCTGACTTTC.

This clone turned up a few times. This chain uses TRBV15 with TRBJ1-6; 10 nucleotides match TRBD1. The J segment lost 8 bases and the V segment lost 5 bases, leaving 9 bases of the junction unmatched. The CDR3 sequence is 16 residues long. The germline V gene encodes CDR1 LNHNV and CDR2 YYDKDF (reference sequence). The CDR3 bases are TGTGCCACCAGCTCCTGGGACAGGGGTGGTGATTCACCCCTCCACTTT. Translating gives CATSSWDRGGDSPLHF.

This clone was recorded a few times. V and J are TRBV7-3 and TRBJ1-1; D is undetermined. CDR1 is SGHTA and CDR2 is FQGTGA in the germline V gene. This CDR3 is 13 amino acids long. V lost 4 bases to trimming and J lost 3 bases, with 9 bases between them. CDR3 region: CASSSNGDTEAFF. For the CDR3, the DNA is TGTGCCAGCAGCTCTAACGGGGACACTGAAGCTTTCTTT.

This clone was counted once. The rearrangement uses TRBV10-2 and TRBJ2-1; 7 bases agree with TRBD1. The CDR3 length is 11 residues. Germline V gene data show CDR1 as WSHSY and CDR2 as SAAADI. The trim removed 6 bases at V and 7 bases at J, leaving 0 bases unmatched. The CDR3 DNA reads as TGCGCCAGCAGCAGGGGGAATGAGCAGTTCTTC. It specifies CASSRGNEQFF.

CDR3 nucleotides: TGTGCCAGCAGCTTAGGATTAACAGGGATAGGGTTTTATGGCTACACCTTC. It yields the protein CASSLGLTGIGFYGYTF. The V call is TRBV7-8, the J call TRBJ1-2; possibly TRBD1 for D (6 bases). The CDR3 length is 17 residues. V lost 1 base and J 5 bases, leaving 20 bases between the germline ends. Germline V gives CDR1 SGHVS, CDR2 FQNEAQ.

The chain combines TRBV7-2 with TRBJ1-2; 8 bases align to TRBD1. This CDR3 has 18 amino acids. Germline trimming cut 5 bases from V and 4 bases from J; bases unmatched to any gene: 18. CDR1 is SGHTA, CDR2 FQGNSA, per germline. CDR3 nucleotide sequence: TGTGCCAGCAGCCCTCTAGAGAGACAGGGGTTTATCAGCTATGGCTACACCTTC. Its translation: CASSPLERQGFISYGYTF.

The gene calls are TRBV5-8 and TRBJ2-1, with 9 bases fitting TRBD2. V was pared by 1 base and J by 8 bases, with 10 bases of the junction left unmatched. Per the germline V gene, CDR1 is SGHTS and CDR2 is YDEGEE. The CDR3 has 16 residues. CDR3 in DNA: TGTGCCAGCAGCTTGCTTCTGCGGGGGGGCCCCGATGAGCAGTTCTTC. Amino acids: CASSLLLRGGPDEQFF.

The chain recombines TRBV4-1 with TRBJ2-1; tentative D call: TRBD2 (6 bases). The CDR3 totals 16 residues. Germline V gives CDR1 MGHRA, CDR2 YSYEKL. The V gene lost 0 bases and the J gene lost 8 bases, with 17 bases spanning the gap. The CDR3 nucleotides read TGCGCCAGCAGCCAAGATTTTGCGGGACTTTATTATGAGCAGTTCTTC. Translated, it gives CASSQDFAGLYYEQFF.

This clone was counted between two and nine times. The CDR3 bases are TGTGCCAGCAGCCCACCGACACCAGATACGCAGTATTTT. This codes for CASSPPTPDTQYF. The chain employs TRBV5-6 and TRBJ2-3; D call uncertain. Trimming removed 4 bases at V and 4 bases at J, with 10 bases between. This CDR3 contains 13 residues. Germline CDR1 SGHDT, CDR2 YYEEEE.

In its sample, this clone was seen once. The gene calls are TRBV5-1 and TRBJ2-1, with 11 bases fitting TRBD2. The CDR3 runs 15 residues. After removal of 7 bases from V and 6 bases from J, the junction contained 9 bases not matched to a gene. Germline CDR1 reads SGHRS; CDR2 reads YFSETQ. CDR3 DNA: TGCGCCAGCGGTCTTAGCGGGGGGGCGAGCAATGAGCAGTTCTTC. Its protein is CASGLSGGASNEQFF.

The rearrangement joins TRBV10-1 to TRBJ2-1; 8 bases align to TRBD2. There are 14 residues in the CDR3. Trimming took 7 bases from V and 2 from J; bases not matched to a gene: 4. Germline V gene data show CDR1 as WNHNN and CDR2 as SYGVQD (reference sequence). The CDR3 loop reads CASNAGGAYNEQFF. For the CDR3, the DNA is TGCGCCAGCAACGCCGGGGGGGCCTACAATGAGCAGTTCTTC.

The rearrangement links TRBV5-1 to TRBJ2-7; 7 bases align to TRBD1. J lost 0 bases, V lost 4 bases, and 7 bases had no gene match. The CDR3 runs 15 residues. In germline, CDR1 is SGHRS, CDR2 YFSETQ. The CDR3 DNA sequence: TGCGCCAGCAGCAACCGACAGGGCCCCTCCTACGAGCAGTACTTC. It encodes CASSNRQGPSYEQYF.

This clone was picked up one time. The CDR3 reads CASSIWRASGLAGRYTDTQYF. DNA for the CDR3: TGTGCCAGCAGCATTTGGCGTGCGTCGGGACTAGCGGGGAGATACACAGATACGCAGTATTTT. This chain connects TRBV21-1 to TRBJ2-3; the table's D call, TRBD2, has no DNA check behind it. TRBV21-1 counts as a pseudogene. The CDR3 length is 21 residues.

V is TRBV5-4 and J is TRBJ2-3; 8 nucleotides match TRBD1. CDR3 length: 15 residues. CDR1 and CDR2 from the germline V gene are SGHNT and YYREEE (reference sequence). Trimming removed 3 bases from V and 3 bases from J; junction bases left unmatched: 6. As DNA, the CDR3 is TGTGCCAGCAGCTCAAAACGACAGGGGACAGATACGCAGTATTTT. This encodes CASSSKRQGTDTQYF.

The chain recombines TRBV2 with TRBJ2-1; TRBD2 matches at 8 bases. The ends lost 7 bases at V and 1 base at J; junction bases unmatched: 12. Looked up from germline, CDR1 is SNHLY and CDR2 is FYNNEI. The CDR3 totals 17 residues. For the CDR3, the DNA is TGTGCCAGCACTGGACTAAGCGGGGGCCCATCCTACAATGAGCAGTTCTTC. This codes for CASTGLSGGPSYNEQFF. Combining the CDR3 with reference TRBV2 and TRBJ2-1 gives the whole variable domain EPEVTQTPSHQVTQMGQEVILRCVPISNHLYFYWYRQILGQKVEFLVSFYNNEISEKSEIFDDQFSVERPDGSNFTLKIRSTKLEDSAMYFCASTGLSGGPSYNEQFFGPGTRLTVL.

On this clone itself: Germline and junction disagree at one end, which may indicate a read error. This chain links TRBV7-2 with TRBJ2-3; 7 bases map to TRBD1. This CDR3 contains 12 residues. From germline, CDR1 is SGHTA and CDR2 FQGNSA. The CDR3 sequence: CASSPGTVTQYF. The CDR3 DNA is TGTGCCAGCAGCCCCGGGACAGTTACGCAGTATTTT.

The rearrangement uses TRBV10-2 and TRBJ1-1; maybe TRBD1 (6 bases). Germline CDR1 WSHSY, CDR2 SAAADI. This CDR3 is 15 amino acids long. V was trimmed by 4 bases and J by 4 bases, leaving 16 bases between them. CDR3 amino acids: CASSALQGYGTEAFF. As DNA, the CDR3 is TGCGCCAGCAGTGCCCTCCAGGGGTACGGCACTGAAGCTTTCTTT.

The genes are TRBV29-1 and TRBJ2-1; 14 bases agree with TRBD2. The CDR3 has 16 residues. V lost 2 bases to trimming and J lost 9 bases; unmatched junction nucleotides: 9. In germline, CDR1 is SQVTM, CDR2 ANQGSEA. This chain's CDR3 is CSVEPTSGGALSEQFF. DNA for the CDR3: TGCAGCGTTGAACCGACTAGCGGGGGGGCCTTGAGTGAGCAGTTCTTC.

This chain joins TRBV5-5 and TRBJ2-7; a possible D gene is TRBD1 (6 bases). This CDR3 has 13 amino acids. Germline V gives CDR1 SGHKS, CDR2 YYEKEE (reference sequence). Trimming removed 4 bases from V and 3 bases from J, with 11 bases in between. For the CDR3, the DNA is TGTGCCAGCAGCCGAAACAGGGTCTACGAGCAGTACTTC. Encoded protein: CASSRNRVYEQYF.